A selection of T cell receptor beta chains follows, all from one sample in a study of OX40 agonist ivuxolimab in advanced cancers. Here immunoSEQ multiplex PCR was the method, and the copy in TCRdb shows in-frame clones only, minus some. This table holds 70,000 to 95,000 clones, roughly 94% found once. Sequencing was performed on CD4+ or CD8+ T cells sorted from blood, taken in a trial of the OX40 agonist ivuxolimab. The source of these receptors is an adult with an advanced solid tumor such as melanoma, head and neck, liver or kidney cancer. Both conserved end residues are part of each CDR3. The D gene is left open where the match is weak. Part of the rows lack a size; the others show once, few, many or a class for expanded clones.

>TRBD2|TRBV18|TRBJ2-7|17|.
CASSPPGAGGHVYEQYF
TGTGCCAGCTCACCACCTGGGGCGGGAGGACATGTCTACGAGCAGTACTTC
>.|TRBV5-6|TRBJ2-7|14|.
CASSLAQTTLEQYF
TGTGCCAGCAGCTTGGCTCAGACCACCTTGGAGCAGTACTTC
>.|TRBV15|TRBJ2-5|15|.
CATSWGTAGSETQYF
TGTGCCACCAGCTGGGGGACAGCGGGCTCGGAGACCCAGTACTTC
>TRBD1|TRBV19|TRBJ1-1|14|.
CASSHRGMNTEAFF
TGTGCCAGTTCTCACAGGGGAATGAACACTGAAGCTTTCTTT
>TRBD1|TRBV5-4|TRBJ1-2|14|once
CASSLRDSPSGYTF
TGTGCCAGCAGCTTGCGGGACAGCCCTTCTGGCTACACCTTC
>TRBD1|TRBV4-1|TRBJ2-7|12|.
CASSIDRGEQYF
TGCGCCAGCAGCATTGACAGGGGAGAGCAGTACTTC
>TRBD2|TRBV2|TRBJ2-1|16|.
CASSGNIAGGPNEQFF
TGTGCCAGCAGCGGGAACATAGCGGGAGGGCCCAATGAGCAGTTCTTC
>.|TRBV5-4|TRBJ1-1|13|.
CASSLWLDTEAFF
TGTGCCAGCAGCTTGTGGCTAGACACTGAAGCTTTCTTT
>.|TRBV5-6|TRBJ1-3|13|.
CASSPGSGNTIYF
TGTGCCAGCAGCCCGGGCTCTGGAAACACCATATATTTT
>.|TRBV19|TRBJ1-4|14|.
CASSRVEEIGKLFF
TGTGCCAGTAGTAGGGTGGAGGAAATCGGAAAACTGTTTTTT
>TRBD1|TRBV5-4|TRBJ2-7|14|.
CASSSTGVSYEQYF
TGTGCCAGCAGCTCTACAGGGGTCTCCTACGAGCAGTACTTC
>TRBD2|TRBV9|TRBJ2-7|16|.
CASSDHSRGGLMEQYF
TGTGCCAGCAGCGACCACTCGCGGGGGGGCCTGATGGAGCAGTACTTC
>.|TRBV5-6|TRBJ2-5|14|.
CASSFLTDQETQYF
TGTGCCAGCAGCTTCCTGACAGACCAAGAGACCCAGTACTTC
>.|TRBV28|TRBJ2-7|11|.
CASKGSYEQYF
TGTGCCAGCAAGGGGAGTTACGAGCAGTACTTC
>.|TRBV9|TRBJ2-7|16|.
CASSVGDRMSSYEQYF
TGTGCCAGCAGCGTAGGCGACAGGATGAGCTCCTACGAGCAGTACTTC
>TRBD1|TRBV27|TRBJ2-7|15|.
CASSLTGTGIYEQYF
TGTGCCAGCAGTTTAACCGGGACAGGGATCTACGAGCAGTACTTC
>.|TRBV5-6|TRBJ1-1|15|.
CASSLVRNQNTEAFF
TGTGCCAGCAGCTTGGTCCGGAATCAGAACACTGAAGCTTTCTTT
>TRBD2|TRBV19|TRBJ2-3|18|.
CASSIMGTSAFPTDTQYF
TGTGCCAGTAGTATAATGGGAACTAGCGCGTTCCCCACAGATACGCAGTATTTT
>.|TRBV9|TRBJ1-5|14|.
CASSLSGVNQPQHF
TGTGCCAGCAGTCTGTCAGGGGTCAATCAGCCCCAGCATTTT
>TRBD1|TRBV4-3|TRBJ2-7|14|.
CASSTGVGSNEQYF
TGCGCCAGCAGCACAGGGGTGGGCTCTAACGAGCAGTACTTC
>TRBD2|TRBV2|TRBJ2-4|16|.
CASGGLGGGLGNIQYF
TGTGCCAGCGGAGGTCTTGGCGGGGGGTTAGGAAACATTCAGTACTTC
>.|TRBV6-5|TRBJ1-1|16|.
CASSYSNGGGGTEAFF
TGTGCCAGCAGTTACTCGAACGGGGGGGGCGGCACTGAAGCTTTCTTT
>TRBD1|TRBV5-6|TRBJ2-5|15|.
CASSLVGDSQETQYF
TGTGCCAGCAGCTTGGTTGGGGACAGCCAAGAGACCCAGTACTTC
>TRBD1|TRBV7-9|TRBJ2-7|14|.
CASSPGTVYYEQYF
TGTGCCAGCAGTCCCGGGACAGTATACTACGAGCAGTACTTC
>TRBD2|TRBV13|TRBJ2-3|17|.
CASSPPGRGVFTDTQYF
TGTGCCAGCAGCCCACCCGGGCGGGGGGTTTTCACAGATACGCAGTATTTT
>.|TRBV7-9|TRBJ1-1|14|.
CASSLVGLDTEAFF
TGTGCCAGCAGCTTAGTAGGGCTAGACACTGAAGCTTTCTTT
>.|TRBV28|TRBJ2-5|16|.
CASSLNRLRGQETQYF
TGTGCCAGCAGTTTAAATCGGCTGCGAGGGCAAGAGACCCAGTACTTC
>.|TRBV7-9|TRBJ2-1|13|.
CASSPEEVNEQFF
TGTGCCAGCAGCCCCGAGGAGGTCAATGAGCAGTTCTTC
>.|TRBV7-9|TRBJ1-1|11|.
CASSFTEEAFF
TGTGCCAGCAGTTTCACAGAGGAAGCTTTCTTT
>.|TRBV6-1|TRBJ2-7|14|.
CATRLQTVIYEPYF
TGTGCCACCCGACTGCAAACAGTTATCTACGAGCCGTACTTC
>TRBD1|TRBV28|TRBJ2-7|18|once
CASRRVPIQGPGGYEQYF
TGTGCCAGCAGGCGAGTCCCGATCCAAGGTCCAGGGGGCTACGAGCAGTACTTC
>.|TRBV18|TRBJ2-7|14|.
CASSPPGPAYEQYF
TGTGCCAGCTCACCACCGGGACCAGCCTACGAGCAGTACTTC
>.|TRBV7-6|TRBJ2-7|11|.
CASSHGGEQYF
TGTGCCAGCAGTCATGGGGGCGAGCAGTACTTC
>.|TRBV6-1|TRBJ2-3|14|.
CASYEEGGADTQYF
TGTGCCAGCTACGAGGAGGGGGGGGCGGATACGCAGTATTTT
>.|TRBV7-9|TRBJ1-1|13|.
CASSSTTAPEAFF
TGTGCCAGCAGCTCGACGACAGCCCCTGAAGCTTTCTTT
>.|TRBV7-9|TRBJ2-3|18|.
CASSSDIKSGALADTQYF
TGTGCCAGCAGCTCCGATATAAAGAGTGGGGCCTTGGCAGATACGCAGTATTTT
>TRBD2|TRBV5-8|TRBJ2-2|15|.
CASTPGRANTGELFF
TGTGCCAGCACCCCGGGGAGGGCGAACACCGGGGAGCTGTTTTTT
>.|TRBV18|TRBJ2-1|13|.
CASSPLESNEQFF
TGTGCCAGCTCACCACTAGAGAGCAATGAGCAGTTCTTC
>.|TRBV4-1|TRBJ2-2|14|.
CASSQAENTGELFF
TGCGCCAGCAGCCAGGCAGAGAACACCGGGGAGCTGTTTTTT
>.|TRBV4-1|TRBJ1-2|15|.
CASSQDTAESYGYTF
TGCGCCAGCAGCCAAGATACGGCAGAAAGCTATGGCTACACCTTC
>TRBD1|TRBV7-9|TRBJ1-2|14|few
CALPGQGRNYGYTF
TGTGCCCTGCCGGGACAGGGACGTAACTATGGCTACACCTTC
>.|TRBV7-3|TRBJ2-3|13|.
CASSPYVGDTQYF
TGTGCCAGCAGCCCTTATGTCGGGGATACGCAGTATTTT
>.|TRBV6-5|TRBJ2-7|14|.
CASSFEGGSYEQYF
TGTGCCAGCAGTTTTGAAGGTGGCTCCTACGAGCAGTACTTC
>TRBD1|TRBV6-1|TRBJ1-5|15|.
CASSEEGQGYQPQHF
TGTGCCAGCAGTGAGGAGGGACAGGGATATCAGCCCCAGCATTTT